The clone carrying this T cell receptor beta chain came up a few times. The antigen is not known. With no exceptions, donors were healthy Caucasians. These data originate in a study of identical twins. Study-level findings and limits: Donors were not followed over many years; analysis was cross-sectional. One should note that invariant MAIT and iNKT cells could partly confound zero-insertion analyses. Twins shared beta out-of-frame sequences in excess, but this excess was weaker.

Germline assignment: CDR1 SNHLY and CDR2 FYNNEI. The CDR3 runs 16 residues. Deletions cut 1 base from V and 2 bases from J, with 13 bases between. TCRdb re-analysed the 5' RACE reads in MiXCR, keeping a single row per CDR3 protein. This sample has 1,800,000 or so distinct CDR3 sequences, with under 35% found just once. Sequencing was carried out using cord blood. The TCR originated in a newborn girl in good health. This chain connects TRBV2 to TRBJ2-3; D call uncertain. The CDR3 loop is CASSEGTHPVTDTQYF. The CDR3 DNA reads as TGTGCCAGCAGTGAAGGTACTCATCCTGTCACAGATACGCAGTATTTT.